The T cell receptor (beta chain) described here comes from a study of blood T cell repertoires in COVID-19. About the research overall: Samples came from the United States, Italy and Spain, spanning acute and convalescent COVID-19.

This clone was observed a single time. Only in-frame clones appear in the TCRdb table, and some are missing; sequencing was by immunoSEQ multiplex PCR. The profile shows more than 200,000 clones, around 90% of them singletons. The clonotype was recovered from a man aged 18-30 years with active or convalescent COVID-19. Sequencing was done on a sample of peripheral blood.

The CDR3 region is CATDPAVGGGNEQFF. CDR3 bases: TGTGCCACCGACCCAGCGGTCGGCGGGGGGAATGAGCAGTTCTTC. This chain joins TRBV10-3 and TRBJ2-1, with 8 bases lining up with TRBD2. V was clipped by 10 bases and J by 7 bases; unmatched bases: 15. The CDR3 covers 15 residues. Germline V CDR1 and CDR2: ENHRY, SYGVKD.